This T cell receptor (beta chain) originates from a study of Ad26.COV2.S vaccination and SARS-CoV-2 variants. Findings of the study overall: Vaccinees showed greater spike-specific TCR breadth than placebo recipients.

The sample's treatment: around 19 received Ad26.COV2.S at low or high dose, single or two shots; several received placebo; per-sample allocation not given. Following the first vaccine or placebo injection, samples were taken on day 63. It was Wuhan-strain SARS-CoV-2 spike that the Ad26 vaccine vector expressed. The V gene's germline CDR1 is LNHNV and CDR2 YYDKDF (reference sequence). The CDR3 length is 16 residues. V gave up 0 bases and J gave up 0 bases, with 8 bases separating them. TCRdb's copy holds only in-frame clones and misses some; the assay was immunoSEQ multiplex PCR. The sample contains 440,000 or so clones, roughly 87% of which appear only once. As to this clone: Its cognate antigen is unknown.

V usage is TRBV15 and J usage is TRBJ1-4; D is ambiguous. The specimen comprised peripheral blood, sampled in a trial of Ad26.COV2.S vaccine versus placebo. The TCR comes from a person aged 18 to 65 who received the Ad26.COV2.S COVID-19 vaccine or a placebo. Here the CDR3 DNA reads TGTGCCACCAGCAGAGATGCGGGTACAACTAATGAAAAACTGTTTTTT. Translation gives CATSRDAGTTNEKLFF.